These 13 T cell receptor beta chains came from one sample sequenced in a study of cytomegalovirus exposure and HLA in healthy donors (dated by TCRdb to between 2016 and 2019). Library preparation employed the immunoSEQ multiplex PCR assay. The table was pulled from immuneACCESS by TCRdb, which kept in-frame rearrangements only. Such tables lose some clones; where checked, under half of the loss comes from unresolved V genes, and the rest has no known cause. Across this sample there are about 150,000 clones, with approximately 94% seen only once. Less than 2% of the sample comes from the top ten. The specimen was PBMCs. The receptors were sampled from a man aged 18 to 30 in good health and CMV-seropositive.

The V gene is TRBV28, the J gene TRBJ1-4, with a possible D match to TRBD1 (5 bases). Per germline, CDR1 MDHEN and CDR2 SYDVKM. V shed 5 bases and J shed 1 base, with 8 bases lying between them. This CDR3 is 14 amino acids long. CDR3 protein: CASSPQGTNEKLFF. The CDR3 region has the DNA TGTGCCAGCAGTCCGCAGGGAACTAATGAAAAACTGTTTTTT.

The CDR3 coding sequence is TGCGCCAGCAGTGAGACGGCGGGGTCCTACGAGCAGTACTTC. It codes for CASSETAGSYEQYF. The rearrangement joins TRBV10-2 to TRBJ2-7, with D perhaps matching TRBD2 (6 bases). The CDR3 extends over 14 amino acids. Per the germline V gene, CDR1 is WSHSY and CDR2 is SAAADI. V gave up 2 bases and J gave up 1 base, with 9 bases separating them.

The chain is built from TRBV5-6 and TRBJ2-7, with D unresolved. This CDR3 has 13 residues. V was shortened by 3 bases and J by 2 bases, with 9 bases between the two germline ends. The germline V gene has CDR1 SGHDT and CDR2 YYEEEE. The CDR3 is CASSYNTPYEQYF. The CDR3 coding sequence is TGTGCCAGCAGCTATAACACCCCCTACGAGCAGTACTTC.

The gene calls are TRBV30 and TRBJ1-5, with TRBD1 matching 8 bases. Germline lookup yields CDR1 GTSNPN and CDR2 SVGIG (reference sequence). CDR3 size: 13 residues. V shed 5 bases, J shed 2 bases, and the junction held 2 bases outside the gene matches. The CDR3 reads CAWGQGGNQPQHF. CDR3 sequence (DNA): TGTGCCTGGGGACAGGGAGGCAATCAGCCCCAGCATTTT.

The V and J genes are TRBV6-1 and TRBJ2-3; 7 bases agree with TRBD1. CDR3 length: 15 amino acids. Germline V lookup: CDR1 MNHNS, CDR2 SASEGT. V dropped 6 bases and J dropped 1; count of bases not matched to a gene: 7. The CDR3, as DNA: TGTGCCAGCAGCGACAATGGACAGGGCACAGATACGCAGTATTTT. This translates into CASSDNGQGTDTQYF.

J is TRBJ1-1 and V is TRBV5-1; the match to TRBD1 covers 8 bases. V dropped 5 bases and J dropped 6; count of bases not matched to a gene: 12. The CDR3 is 15 residues long. CDR1 and CDR2 (germline): SGHRS, YFSETQ. In DNA form, the CDR3 reads TGCGCCAGCAGTCCTTACAATCCGGGACAGGCTGAAGCTTTCTTT. It translates to CASSPYNPGQAEAFF.

With respect to this clone: Other nucleotide sequences in the sample specify the same CDR3. This chain joins TRBV9 and TRBJ1-3; TRBD1 is a possible D gene (5 bases). The V gene's germline CDR1 is SGDLS and CDR2 YYNGEE. The CDR3 has 14 residues. V lost 5 bases and J 2 bases, leaving 11 bases between the germline ends. CDR3 residues: CASSPQVAGNTIYF. CDR3 bases: TGTGCCAGCAGTCCACAGGTGGCTGGAAACACCATATATTTT.

The chain uses TRBV7-9 and TRBJ2-7; 7 nucleotides align to TRBD2. Germline V gives CDR1 SEHNR, CDR2 FQNEAQ (reference sequence). This CDR3 spans 16 amino acids. V trimming: 4 bases; J trimming: 5 bases; junction bases outside the gene matches: 14. The CDR3 nucleotides are TGTGCCAGCAGCTCGAATCCCTCTGGGGGAGGGGACGAGCAGTACTTC. It encodes CASSSNPSGGGDEQYF.

CDR3 bases: TGTGCCAGCAGTCAAGAGGGACTGATCTACAATGAGCAGTTCTTC. This encodes CASSQEGLIYNEQFF. V usage is TRBV11-2 and J usage is TRBJ2-1, with D possibly matching TRBD2 (6 bases). V shed 6 bases and J shed 3 bases, with 15 bases lying between them. The germline V gene encodes CDR1 SGHAT and CDR2 FQNNGV. This CDR3 contains 15 residues.

The chain employs TRBV2 and TRBJ2-1, with D possibly being TRBD2 (6 bases). This CDR3 is 15 amino acids long. V dropped 1 base and J dropped 6 bases, with 13 bases sitting between them. Germline CDR1 SNHLY, CDR2 FYNNEI. CDR3 in DNA: TGTGCCAGCAGTGAAGGAGGGAGGCCGAGCAATGAGCAGTTCTTC. This gives the protein CASSEGGRPSNEQFF.

The chain carries TRBV2 and TRBJ2-3, with D tentatively TRBD2 (6 bases). CDR1 and CDR2 from the germline V gene are SNHLY and FYNNEI. This CDR3 is 16 amino acids long. Trimming stripped 3 bases from V and 0 bases from J, with 13 bases between. In DNA form, the CDR3 reads TGTGCCAGCAGTGACGATCCGGGACTGAGCACAGATACGCAGTATTTT. It codes for CASSDDPGLSTDTQYF.

The chain carries TRBV29-1 and TRBJ2-5, with TRBD1 matching 7 bases. Unmatched junction bases numbered 23, after V lost 0 bases and J lost 1 base. The germline V gene has CDR1 SQVTM and CDR2 ANQGSEA. This CDR3 spans 21 amino acids. CDR3 in amino acids: CSVEDLYGLGQFSGSQETQYF. The CDR3 region has the DNA TGCAGCGTTGAAGATCTATACGGACTGGGACAGTTTAGTGGGTCCCAAGAGACCCAGTACTTC.

The rearrangement uses TRBV7-6 and TRBJ2-7; 7 positions match TRBD2. Per the germline V gene, CDR1 is SGHVS and CDR2 is FNYEAQ. The CDR3 spans 14 residues. V shed 5 bases and J 3 bases; nucleotides not matched to a gene: 7. The DNA for the CDR3 is TGTGCCAGCAGCCCCCGGGCGGGGGACTACGAGCAGTACTTC. It codes for CASSPRAGDYEQYF.